This T cell receptor beta chain was recovered during a study of cytomegalovirus exposure and HLA in healthy donors (TCRdb year 2017). For the wider study: In an earlier analysis of 587 of the donors, 276 Gb of sequence data and roughly 100 million unique TCR beta sequences from some 170 million T cells were reported. Every discovery cohort repertoire had been produced on one sequencing platform. To predict cytomegalovirus infection status, the study brought together high-throughput TCR immunosequencing, statistical association of individual TCRs with disease status, and machine learning. In the later analysis, no new phenotypic data were used to find candidate immune exposures; instead, reliance was placed on TCR beta sequences and their occurrence across donors. Among the roughly 410 genotyped donors, roughly 80% belonged to the genetic ancestry cluster associated with self-reported Caucasian donors. An earlier analysis of around 580 of the donors used high-throughput TCR beta sequencing to judge whether each TCR beta V gene segment behaved as functional or pseudogenic. Genome-wide SNP genotypes for about 60% of the roughly 670 donors were used in a later genetic analysis, which treated that subset as a discovery cohort. In a later analysis, previously published TCR beta repertoires from 670 or so donors were re-analyzed and high-resolution HLA genotyping was added so that TCR occurrence patterns could be studied. An early release that covered around 590 HLA-typed donors contained approximately 290 gigabases of sequencing data and tens of millions of unique TCR sequences. Among 398 genotyped donors of the cohort, an average of approximately 240,000 unique TCR beta nucleotide sequences was sequenced per donor, of which about 19% were non-productive. The number of typed donors differed by locus: about 629-630 for A, B, C, DRB1 and DQB1; some 500 for DQA1; some 610 for DPA1; and roughly 490 for DPB1. A separate validation cohort of roughly 120 different subjects was used in addition to the roughly 670-subject first cohort. The study was designed to test whether signatures of past pathogen exposure could be identified by cataloging public T cell receptors. The study profiled the T cell repertoires of under 700 subjects by immunosequencing and related them to cytomegalovirus serostatus. A handful of DR-DQ haplotypes were handled as single units for association and clustering because linkage in the cohort was strong. Both class I and class II loci were covered by HLA typing, at four-digit resolution. Donor age, sex, ethnicity and CMV serostatus were compiled alongside the repertoire data.

What the study reported, not specific to this receptor: In a later analysis, TCR association rates were found to vary across HLA loci, with the most associated TCRs seen for DRB1 alleles and the fewest for HLA-C alleles. A later genetic analysis reported fewer N-insertions in productive TCRs among donors in an Asian-associated ancestry cluster than the 666-donor mean. Because counts were too low, seventeen rarely observed V segments, including chromosome 9 orphons, were left out of the earlier analysis of several hundred of the donors. Immune exposure information for the cohort was limited to CMV serostatus. Across donors, most TCR sequences were observed very rarely, whereas some public TCRs were present in many individuals. A later analysis found that HLA-associated TCR beta chains were more clonally expanded and had lower generation probabilities than equally common non-associated chains. A further reported finding was that TCR beta sequences accurately predicted the HLA-A and HLA-B alleles for most subjects in the first cohort. The sequencing pipeline was judged likely to have produced a cluster of highly shared sequence variants as a technical artifact. The cohort was sequenced for TCR beta chains only, and without alpha or paired-chain data the features that could be detected were limited. Presence/absence analyses assumed roughly uniform sequencing depth across donors, an assumption that may not hold. Cytomegalovirus status was reported to be diagnosed by the classifier with high specificity and sensitivity in both the original and validation cohorts. The study listed 164 TCR beta chains as associated with cytomegalovirus. V-gene and J-gene trimming of TCR beta chains was associated with a missense DCLRE1C variant in a later genetic analysis, and the association was replicated in an independent cohort. It was suggested by the authors that the approach could potentially be generalized to other disease states and immunological phenotypes. According to a later analysis, parvovirus B19, influenza, CMV and Epstein-Barr virus appeared linked to several top co-occurrence clusters. In vitro tests confirmed that a few of the cytomegalovirus-associated TCR beta chains recognize cytomegalovirus antigens. At a false discovery rate of 0.05, a later analysis linked 16,951 TCR beta sequences to specific HLA alleles. In a later analysis, most CMV-associated TCR beta chains were found to appear HLA-restricted, with HLA associations seemingly driven largely by CMV exposure. Linkage disequilibrium might explain the correlated functional status among segregating V segments, but an unknown experimental factor could not be excluded. Broadly in line with IMGT annotations, most TCR beta V segments showed up in productive rearrangements about 87% or about 30% of the time in an earlier analysis of around 550 of the donors. Assigning TCR associations to individual alleles was difficult when HLA alleles, especially DR and DQ, strongly co-occurred. Some IMGT-functional V segments, including TRBV6-2 and TRBV6-3, could not be distinguished by the 87-base-pair reads and were therefore excluded. Because HLA typing was unavailable for some donors at each locus, only the typed subset was used in association tests.

The cohort was made up of 650 to 700 healthy bone marrow donors. Cohort members were all nominally healthy when sampled, although unrecorded immune exposures were likely present. The donor was CMV seronegative and belonged to the group of 320 or so seronegative cohort members. A peripheral blood sample was provided by each donor, and peripheral blood mononuclear cells were used for TCR beta sequencing. The Qiagen DNeasy Blood Extraction Kit was used to extract genomic DNA from the blood cell samples. Libraries were built with the immunoSEQ multiplex PCR assay. A mixture of 60 forward primers for TCR Vbeta segments and 13 reverse primers for TCR Jbeta segments was used in the multiplex PCR. The CDR3 region of rearranged TCR beta genes was amplified from genomic DNA by a multiplex PCR assay. Amplified TCR beta libraries were sequenced as 87-base-pair reads on the Illumina HiSeq System. As for the authors' bioinformatics: A later analysis counted tens of millions of unique TCR beta chains across the 666 repertoires, and 9 million to 14 million of these chains were shared by at least two donors. Raw reads were error-corrected and collapsed into unique sequences with a nearest-neighbor algorithm that merged closely related sequences to remove PCR and sequencing errors. Alignment of CDR3 sequences to IMGT reference sequences was used to assign V, D and J gene segments. For a sequence to be retained, a match of at least six nucleotides to both a V gene segment and a J gene segment was required. A rearrangement was called productive if the CDR3 had no stop codons and remained in frame with V and J, and every other rearrangement was called non-productive. Following IMGT convention, CDR3 was defined as the stretch from the second conserved V-encoded cysteine up to the conserved J-encoded phenylalanine. In an earlier analysis of roughly 580 of the donors, sequences lacking an unambiguous match to a single V gene segment were excluded. An earlier analysis of fewer than 650 of the donors classified V segments as functional when productive rearrangements were above 56.7% and as segregating when the standard deviation between donors was above 5%. A statistical classification framework was built for diagnosing cytomegalovirus status from the catalog of TCR beta chain sequences. A later analysis assigned V and J genes by comparing TCR nucleotide sequences with IMGT/GENE-DB human TR gene sequences. In a later analysis, CDR3 sequences and most-parsimonious VDJ recombination scenarios were assigned using the TCRdist pipeline. In a later analysis, every TCR beta chain was defined by the combination of its CDR3 amino acid sequence and its V-gene family, and reads without a unique V-gene family were dropped. In a later analysis, fewer than 650 highly shared, low-generation-probability nucleotide sequences were removed to address suspected cross-contamination and a sequencing artifact. A later analysis calculated a clonal expansion index for each public chain from normalized within-repertoire ranks of inferred template counts. In a later analysis, generation probabilities were computed with a VDJ recombination model fitted to out-of-frame rearrangements, and the resulting probabilities were checked against IGoR. A later analysis scored TCR-TCR, TCR-HLA and TCR-CMV co-occurrence with hypergeometric tests, applying a repertoire-size bias correction to TCR pairs. In a later analysis, false discovery rates were estimated by permuting HLA or CMV assignments 20 times. A later analysis grouped co-occurring TCRs with DBSCAN, adding TCRdist sequence similarity when clustering within HLA-allele-positive subsets. Repertoires with fewer than 30,000 or more than 120,000 public chains were left out of co-occurrence clustering, as were five repertoires with anomalous nucleotide sharing. The immuneACCESS repertoire file appears here via TCRdb, limited to in-frame rearrangements. These files lack a portion of the clones; in checked studies, under half of the deficit traces to unresolved V genes, and the cause of the others is not known. The DNA was the basis for D and trimming; V, J and clone size are from that table. In all, the sample holds around 170,000 clones, and 79% of those were seen once. Of the sample, approximately 0.69% falls within the top ten clones.

This clone was seen only a few times. No cognate antigen has been identified for it. No per-base quality is available; no much larger clone lies one base away. V is trimmed back by 4 bases and J by 0 bases, and the junction contains 6 bases that no gene match accounts for. The CDR3 starts with the cysteine, ends with the phenylalanine, and has 16 residues. The retained sequence is limited to the CDR3, 48 bases, with the frame set at the first base. CDR1 and CDR2, per the germline V gene, are SGHDT and YYEEEE. This TCR came from a woman in her thirties or forties in good health and CMV-seronegative. The sequenced material came from PBMCs. This chain is built from TRBV5-6 and TRBJ2-2; 7 central bases correspond to TRBD1. The DNA sequence is as follows: TGTGCCAGCAGCGGGGCACAGGGGCCGAACACCGGGGAGCTGTTTTTT. It codes for CASSGAQGPNTGELFF.